These 20 T cell receptor beta chains came from one sample sequenced in a study of control samples from healthy donors and cancer patients. Clones were sequenced by immunoSEQ multiplex PCR, and TCRdb holds only the in-frame ones, with some missing. The sample lists around 49,000 clones, more than 70% occurring once. The specimen was PBMCs. The receptors here all came from a man aged 40-49 years with colorectal cancer.

The J gene is TRBJ1-2, the V gene TRBV9, with 9 bases identical to TRBD1. There are 15 residues in the CDR3. Germline V gives CDR1 SGDLS, CDR2 YYNGEE. The V segment lost 5 bases and the J segment 4 bases; nucleotides outside the gene matches: 9. The CDR3 loop reads CASSPTGGRGYGYTF. In DNA, the CDR3 is TGTGCCAGCAGTCCTACAGGGGGCAGAGGCTATGGCTACACCTTC.

The CDR3 loop is CASSLGARESSDTQYF. In nucleotides, the CDR3 is TGCGCCAGCAGCTTGGGTGCTCGGGAATCCTCAGATACGCAGTATTTT. The V gene is TRBV5-1, the J gene TRBJ2-3, with D perhaps TRBD2 (5 bases). Germline V CDR1 and CDR2: SGHRS, YFSETQ. The length of the CDR3 is 16 residues. V shed 0 bases and J shed 4 bases, with 15 bases lying between them.

This clone was counted between two and nine times. V is TRBV6-2 or TRBV6-3 and J is TRBJ1-5, with D uncertain. CDR1 MNHEY and CDR2 SVGEGT come from the germline V gene. The length of the CDR3 is 14 residues. V shed 2 bases and J shed 0 bases, with 5 bases lying between them. CDR3 loop: CASSYDYSNQPQHF. CDR3 sequence (DNA): TGTGCCAGCAGTTACGACTATAGCAATCAGCCCCAGCATTTT.

The chain has TRBV24-1 and TRBJ2-2; D unresolved. The germline V and J ends were trimmed by 1 base and 3 bases, with 8 bases remaining between them. The CDR3 is made up of 15 amino acids. CDR1 and CDR2 from the germline V gene are KGHDR and SFDVKD. CDR3 coding DNA: TGTGCCACCAGTGATTTTGGGCCGGACACCGGGGAGCTGTTTTTT. This translates into CATSDFGPDTGELFF.

The rearrangement links TRBV7-6 to TRBJ2-3; tentatively, D is TRBD1 or TRBD2 (6 bases each). The CDR3 has 18 amino acids. The V gene lost 1 base and the J gene lost 3 bases, with 20 bases spanning the gap. CDR1 is SGHVS, CDR2 FNYEAQ, per germline. The CDR3 nucleotides read TGTGCCAGCAGCTTAGTACCGACGGGGGCGCAGAATACAGATACGCAGTATTTT. It translates to CASSLVPTGAQNTDTQYF.

The gene calls are TRBV19 and TRBJ2-2; D is uncertain. Germline CDR1 reads LNHDA; CDR2 reads SQIVND (reference sequence). V dropped 4 bases and J dropped 0 bases, with 21 bases sitting between them. CDR3 length: 19 amino acids. CDR3 in DNA: TGTGCCAGTAGTACAAGACATTTGAGGATCCTGTCGAACACCGGGGAGCTGTTTTTT. It translates to CASSTRHLRILSNTGELFF.

The table lists this clone with a count of one. The chain links TRBV19 to TRBJ2-5; maybe TRBD2 (5 bases). The CDR3 has 14 amino acids. Germline V gives CDR1 LNHDA, CDR2 SQIVND (reference sequence). Trimming left V 4 bases short and J 5 bases short, with 14 bases between. The CDR3 loop reads CASSNLQSGETQYF. CDR3 nucleotide sequence: TGTGCCAGTAGTAACCTACAGAGCGGCGAGACCCAGTACTTC.

J is TRBJ2-7 and V is TRBV10-1; D gene uncertain. Germline loops: CDR1 WNHNN, CDR2 SYGVQD (reference sequence). This CDR3 has 13 amino acids. The V gene lost 4 bases and the J gene lost 4 bases, with 11 bases spanning the gap. CDR3 sequence reads: CASSGPNYYEQYF. The CDR3 nucleotides are TGCGCCAGCAGTGGACCGAATTATTACGAGCAGTACTTC.

This clone was seen a few times. This chain uses TRBV9 with TRBJ1-5; D unresolved. The CDR3 consists of 15 residues. V was trimmed by 0 bases and J by 4 bases, leaving 11 bases between them. The germline gives CDR1 SGDLS, CDR2 YYNGEE. CDR3 bases: TGTGCCAGCAGCGTAGGTGGGGATCCGAATCAGCCCCAGCATTTT. It encodes CASSVGGDPNQPQHF.

The chain joins TRBV6-5 to TRBJ1-1; D is possibly TRBD1 (6 bases). Germline V gene lookup returns CDR1 MNHEY and CDR2 SVGAGI. Trimming left V 7 bases short and J 4 bases short, with 19 bases between. The CDR3 sequence is 15 residues long. This CDR3 reads CASIHGRQGSTEAFF. The CDR3 nucleotides are TGTGCCAGCATCCACGGACGTCAGGGGAGCACTGAAGCTTTCTTT.

This chain connects TRBV14 to TRBJ1-2; the match to TRBD1 covers 7 bases. V was clipped by 1 base and J by 5 bases; unmatched bases: 7. There are 15 residues in the CDR3. Germline V gives CDR1 SGHDN, CDR2 FVKESK. The CDR3 DNA is TGTGCCAGCAGCCAAGGGTCAGGGGGAAGATATGGCTACACCTTC. The encoded protein is CASSQGSGGRYGYTF.

V is TRBV6-5 and J is TRBJ2-1; D perhaps matches TRBD1 (6 bases). Looked up from germline, CDR1 is MNHEY and CDR2 is SVGAGI. The CDR3 sequence is 13 residues long. The germline V and J ends were trimmed by 6 bases and 8 bases, with 14 bases remaining between them. The CDR3 DNA is TGTGCCAGCAGACCGACAGGAAACGATGAGCAGTTCTTC. Translated, it gives CASRPTGNDEQFF.

This chain links TRBV30 with TRBJ1-6, with D uncertain. Trimming left V 2 bases short and J 8 bases short, with 22 bases between. This CDR3 has 17 residues. Germline CDR1 reads GTSNPN; CDR2 reads SVGIG (reference sequence). CDR3 coding DNA: TGTGCCTGGAGTTTTACTACCCGGACCGTAGGATATTCACCCCTCCACTTT. Residues: CAWSFTTRTVGYSPLHF.

This clone was found a few times. The chain is built from TRBV7-9 and TRBJ1-5; 11 positions agree with TRBD1. In germline, CDR1 is SEHNR, CDR2 FQNEAQ (reference sequence). The CDR3 is 16 amino acids. Trimming took 5 bases from V and 7 from J; bases not matched to a gene: 10. The CDR3 nucleotides are TGTGCCAGCAGCGGGGAGGGACAGGGGGTAGGCCAGCCCCAGCATTTT. Translated, it gives CASSGEGQGVGQPQHF. Together with reference TRBV7-9 and TRBJ1-5, the CDR3 gives the full variable domain: DTGVSQNPRHKITKRGQNVTFRCDPISEHNRLYWYRQTLGQGPEFLTYFQNEAQLEKSRLLSDRFSAERPKGSFSTLEIQRTEQGDSAMYLCASSGEGQGVGQPQHFGDGTRLSIL.

The V and J genes are TRBV6-2 or TRBV6-3 and TRBJ1-1; 8 bases match TRBD1. Germline assignment: CDR1 MNHEY and CDR2 SVGEGT. The CDR3 contains 17 residues. J gave up 1 base and V 5 bases, and 12 bases lay outside the gene matches. This CDR3 reads CASSTDREGWANTEAFF. The CDR3 nucleotides are TGTGCCAGCAGTACGGACAGGGAAGGATGGGCGAACACTGAAGCTTTCTTT.

This sequence joins TRBV6-2 or TRBV6-3 and TRBJ2-7, with D maybe TRBD1 (5 bases). Germline CDR1 MNHEY, CDR2 SVGEGT. Trimming stripped 0 bases from V and 1 base from J, with 13 bases between. CDR3 length: 16 residues. The CDR3 coding sequence is TGTGCCAGCAGTTACTCGATTTGGCAGGGTTCCTACGAGCAGTACTTC. Translation gives CASSYSIWQGSYEQYF.

In its sample, this clone was seen once. The junction differs from germline at one of its ends, possibly a read error. This chain links TRBV19 with TRBJ1-1; 7 bases match TRBD1. This CDR3 is 12 amino acids long. Germline V gene lookup returns CDR1 LNHDA and CDR2 SQIVND (reference sequence). The CDR3 coding sequence is TGTGCCAGTAGTGATTGGACAGGATTTCTACTCTTT. This gives the protein CASSDWTGFLLF.

V usage is TRBV7-8 and J usage is TRBJ1-1; the D is unclear. The V end lost 1 base, the J end lost 2 bases, and 5 bases lay between the germline ends. Germline CDR1 is SGHVS and CDR2 is FQNEAQ. The CDR3 loop spans 13 amino acids. CDR3 bases: TGTGCCAGCAGCTTAGAGGGAAACACTGAAGCTTTCTTT. This encodes CASSLEGNTEAFF.

The chain uses TRBV5-1 and TRBJ2-7; TRBD1 might be the D (6 bases). The CDR3 consists of 14 residues. V was clipped by 2 bases and J by 4 bases, with 13 bases between them. The germline V gene has CDR1 SGHRS and CDR2 YFSETQ. DNA for the CDR3: TGCGCCAGCAGCTTATTACAGGGTTGGTACGAGCAGTACTTC. This gives the protein CASSLLQGWYEQYF.

The chain has TRBV18 and TRBJ1-1, with a possible D match to TRBD1 (5 bases). Trimming took 8 bases from V and 1 from J, leaving 14 bases between them. CDR1 and CDR2 (germline): KGHSH, LQKENI. The CDR3 has 14 amino acids. The CDR3 loop reads CASTLRQGNTEAFF. CDR3 DNA: TGTGCCAGCACCCTTCGTCAGGGGAACACTGAAGCTTTCTTT.